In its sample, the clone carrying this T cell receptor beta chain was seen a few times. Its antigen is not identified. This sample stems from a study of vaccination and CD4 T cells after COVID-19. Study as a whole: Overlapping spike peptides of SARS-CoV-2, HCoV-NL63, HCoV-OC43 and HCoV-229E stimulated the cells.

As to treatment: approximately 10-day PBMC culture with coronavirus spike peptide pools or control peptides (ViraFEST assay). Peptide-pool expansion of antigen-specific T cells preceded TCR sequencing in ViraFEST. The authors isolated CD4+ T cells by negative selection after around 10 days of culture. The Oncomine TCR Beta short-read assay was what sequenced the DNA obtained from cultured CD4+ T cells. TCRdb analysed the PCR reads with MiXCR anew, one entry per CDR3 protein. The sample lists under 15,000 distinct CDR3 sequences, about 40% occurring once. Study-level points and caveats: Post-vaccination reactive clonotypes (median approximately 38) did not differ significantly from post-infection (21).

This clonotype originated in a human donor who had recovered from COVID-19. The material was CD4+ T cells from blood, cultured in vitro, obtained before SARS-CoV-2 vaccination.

Written as DNA, the CDR3 is TGTGCCAGCAGCCCTGCGGGATCGGGGGACTACTATGGCTACACCTTC. It specifies CASSPAGSGDYYGYTF. The gene calls are TRBV7-9 and TRBJ1-2, with TRBD1 as a possible D gene (5 bases). Germline V CDR1 and CDR2: SEHNR, FQNEAQ (reference sequence). The CDR3 totals 16 residues. Trimming removed 5 bases from V and 3 bases from J, with 19 bases in between.